One and the same sample provided the 26 T cell receptor beta chains below, sequenced in a study of blood T cell repertoires in COVID-19. TCRdb keeps only in-frame clones here, not all; method: immunoSEQ multiplex PCR. The table shows 200,000 to 300,000 clones, with around 82% occurring only once. Material: peripheral blood. These receptors were taken from a human donor in a cohort sampled during active COVID-19.

This chain connects TRBV10-2 to TRBJ1-5; D is uncertain. Germline V CDR1 and CDR2: WSHSY, SAAADI. The CDR3 covers 15 residues. Trimming removed 10 bases from V and 6 bases from J, with 22 bases in between. In DNA form, the CDR3 reads TGCGCCACCCTGGCCAGCCCATCTGGAGGTCAGCCCCAGCATTTT. As protein: CATLASPSGGQPQHF.

The V and J genes are TRBV29-1 and TRBJ2-2; 9 bases map to TRBD1. The ends lost 7 bases at V and 1 base at J; junction bases unmatched: 4. Per germline, CDR1 SQVTM and CDR2 ANQGSEA. The CDR3 is made up of 14 amino acids. The CDR3 spells CSAGTGLNTGELFF. The CDR3 DNA sequence: TGCAGCGCCGGGACAGGGCTGAACACCGGGGAGCTGTTTTTT.

V gene TRBV15 combines with J gene TRBJ1-4; tentative D call: TRBD1 (6 bases). Trimming cost V 8 bases and J 4 bases, with 17 bases left between them. This CDR3 has 15 amino acids. CDR1 is LNHNV, CDR2 YYDKDF, per germline (reference sequence). The CDR3 DNA follows: TGTGCCACCGGTCTCCGGACAGCTGGTAATGAAAAACTGTTTTTT. Protein sequence: CATGLRTAGNEKLFF.

The chain links TRBV19 to TRBJ2-1, with D perhaps TRBD2 (7 bases). The germline V gene encodes CDR1 LNHDA and CDR2 SQIVND (reference sequence). V lost 1 base, J lost 4 bases, and 14 bases lay in between. The CDR3 totals 16 residues. Written as DNA, the CDR3 is TGTGCCAGTAGTATAGCCCTCGGGGGGCTGTACAATGAGCAGTTCTTC. Translated, it gives CASSIALGGLYNEQFF.

V and J are TRBV27 and TRBJ2-5; TRBD2 aligns across 13 bases. This CDR3 spans 17 amino acids. The germline V gene encodes CDR1 MNHEY and CDR2 SMNVEV (reference sequence). J lost 1 base, V lost 5 bases, and 7 bases had no gene match. CDR3 loop: CASSLRTSGSPQETQYF. The CDR3 nucleotides are TGTGCCAGCAGTCTCCGGACTAGCGGGAGCCCCCAAGAGACCCAGTACTTC.

This clone showed up many times. This rearrangement joins TRBV2 to TRBJ1-1; 7 positions match TRBD1. After removal of 6 bases from V and 4 bases from J, the junction contained 2 bases not matched to a gene. This CDR3 contains 12 residues. The germline V gene encodes CDR1 SNHLY and CDR2 FYNNEI. The CDR3 DNA is TGTGCCAGCAGCGGACAGGTCACTGAAGCTTTCTTT. This translates into CASSGQVTEAFF.

The chain joins TRBV7-9 to TRBJ2-3; 8 positions agree with TRBD2. The junction had 12 bases not matched to a gene; V was cut back by 7 bases and J by 0 bases. Germline V gene data show CDR1 as SEHNR and CDR2 as FQNEAQ (reference sequence). This CDR3 contains 17 residues. The CDR3 bases are TGTGCCAGCACCCGGAGGGCTAGCGGGTTTAGCACAGATACGCAGTATTTT. It codes for CASTRRASGFSTDTQYF. Full variable domain (outside the CDR3, taken from reference TRBV7-9 and TRBJ2-3): DTGVSQNPRHKITKRGQNVTFRCDPISEHNRLYWYRQTLGQGPEFLTYFQNEAQLEKSRLLSDRFSAERPKGSFSTLEIQRTEQGDSAMYLCASTRRASGFSTDTQYFGPGTRLTVL.

V is TRBV2 and J is TRBJ1-5; D not resolved. Germline values: CDR1 SNHLY, CDR2 FYNNEI. This CDR3 region has 15 residues. Trimming stripped 4 bases from V and 0 bases from J, with 10 bases between. CDR3 DNA sequence: TGTGCCAGCAGTGCACAGACGCATAGCAATCAGCCCCAGCATTTT. This sequence encodes CASSAQTHSNQPQHF.

The V gene is TRBV7-2, the J gene TRBJ2-7; TRBD2 matches 7 bases. This CDR3 contains 15 residues. With 5 bases clipped from V and 2 bases from J, the junction kept 9 bases outside the gene matches. Germline lookup yields CDR1 SGHTA and CDR2 FQGNSA. CDR3 sequence reads: CASSPPSGTTYEQYF. Here the CDR3 DNA reads TGTGCCAGCAGCCCTCCAAGCGGGACTACCTACGAGCAGTACTTC. The complete variable domain, with remaining parts taken from reference TRBV7-2 and TRBJ2-7, reads GAGVSQSPSNKVTEKGKDVELRCDPISGHTALYWYRQSLGQGLEFLIYFQGNSAPDKSGLPSDRFSAERTGGSVSTLTIQRTQQEDSAVYLCASSPPSGTTYEQYFGPGTRLTVT.

This rearrangement joins TRBV5-4 to TRBJ2-1, with 8 bases that match TRBD2. This CDR3 is 14 amino acids long. With V trimmed by 2 bases and J by 8 bases, 6 bases remained unmatched. Looked up from germline, CDR1 is SGHNT and CDR2 is YYREEE (reference sequence). In nucleotides, the CDR3 is TGTGCCAGCAGCTTCGGCGGGGGGACCGATGAGCAGTTCTTC. The encoded protein is CASSFGGGTDEQFF.

The chain combines TRBV3-1 (or the pseudogene TRBV3-2) with TRBJ2-5; TRBD2 is a possible D gene (6 bases). Per germline, CDR1 LGHDT and CDR2 YNNKEL (reference sequence). There are 13 residues in the CDR3. V gave up 3 bases and J gave up 4 bases, with 9 bases separating them. CDR3 protein: CASSHLGGETQYF. Written as DNA, the CDR3 is TGTGCCAGCAGCCATTTGGGAGGAGAGACCCAGTACTTC.

CDR3 in amino acids: CASSRDLQETQYF. The CDR3 region has the DNA TGTGCCAGCAGCCGGGACTTACAAGAGACCCAGTACTTC. V is TRBV7-9 and J is TRBJ2-5, with D perhaps TRBD2 (6 bases). The CDR3 has 13 residues. Trimming shortened V by 5 bases and J by 2 bases, and 9 bases separated the two germline ends. The germline V gene encodes CDR1 SEHNR and CDR2 FQNEAQ (reference sequence). The variable domain in full, with the rest retrieved from reference TRBV7-9 and TRBJ2-5, is DTGVSQNPRHKITKRGQNVTFRCDPISEHNRLYWYRQTLGQGPEFLTYFQNEAQLEKSRLLSDRFSAERPKGSFSTLEIQRTEQGDSAMYLCASSRDLQETQYFGPGTRLLVL.

This chain connects TRBV5-1 to TRBJ2-1; D may be TRBD1 (6 bases). This CDR3 contains 15 residues. CDR1 SGHRS and CDR2 YFSETQ come from the germline V gene. The V and J ends lost 0 bases and 6 bases respectively, with 13 bases between them. The CDR3 sequence is CASSLAGGAVNEQFF. CDR3 coding DNA: TGCGCCAGCAGCTTGGCTGGGGGCGCGGTCAATGAGCAGTTCTTC.

The rearrangement links TRBV20-1 to TRBJ2-2; no definite D call. This CDR3 has 11 residues. V lost 5 bases, J lost 7 bases, and 8 bases lay in between. CDR1 and CDR2 (germline): DFQATT, SNEGSKA (reference sequence). The CDR3 region has the DNA TGCAGTGCTCCCGGTAACGGGGAGCTGTTTTTT. It yields the protein CSAPGNGELFF.

The V call is TRBV7-6, the J call TRBJ1-6; the D is unclear. Trimming left V 0 bases short and J 3 bases short, with 6 bases between. Germline loops: CDR1 SGHVS, CDR2 FNYEAQ. CDR3 size: 15 residues. The CDR3 sequence is CASSLAADYNSPLHF. Written as DNA, the CDR3 is TGTGCCAGCAGCTTAGCGGCGGACTATAATTCACCCCTCCACTTT.

This chain connects TRBV7-9 to TRBJ2-3; 9 bases match TRBD2. The CDR3 has 16 residues. Germline values: CDR1 SEHNR, CDR2 FQNEAQ (reference sequence). With 1 base clipped from V and 4 bases from J, the junction kept 6 bases outside the gene matches. Here the CDR3 reads CASSLDGGRDSDTQYF. CDR3 nucleotide sequence: TGTGCCAGCAGCTTAGATGGCGGGAGGGATTCAGATACGCAGTATTTT.

This chain joins TRBV24-1 and TRBJ2-5; 7 bases agree with TRBD2. J lost 4 bases, V lost 3 bases, and 4 bases had no gene match. The CDR3 covers 14 residues. Germline CDR1 reads KGHDR; CDR2 reads SFDVKD. The CDR3 DNA is TGTGCCACCAGTGATGGGGGGACTACAGAGACCCAGTACTTC. This translates into CATSDGGTTETQYF.

Details on this clone: Compared with germline, one end of the junction differs, possibly owing to a read error. The chain is built from TRBV5-6 and TRBJ2-1, with 11 bases lining up with TRBD2. The germline CDR1 and CDR2 sequences are SGHDT and YYEEEE. The CDR3 covers 14 residues. CDR3 nucleotide sequence: TGTGCCAGCAGCTTGGGACTAGCGGGACAATGGGTGATCTTC. Translated, it gives CASSLGLAGQWVIF.

The CDR3 here is CASSPDRIAYEQYF. The CDR3 DNA reads as TGTGCCAGCAGTCCGGACAGGATTGCCTACGAGCAGTACTTC. The chain joins TRBV6-5 to TRBJ2-7; 7 nucleotides agree with TRBD1. The CDR3 loop spans 14 amino acids. V trimming: 5 bases; J trimming: 2 bases; junction bases outside the gene matches: 6. Germline V gene lookup returns CDR1 MNHEY and CDR2 SVGAGI.

The CDR3 sequence is CASSLSGQSSSGANVLTF. The CDR3 nucleotides are TGTGCCAGCAGCTTATCGGGACAGTCATCCTCTGGGGCCAACGTCCTGACTTTC. The gene calls are TRBV11-2 and TRBJ2-6, with 7 bases that match TRBD1. V lost 2 bases, J lost 0 bases, and 7 bases stayed unmatched. The CDR3 runs to 18 residues. Germline lookup yields CDR1 SGHAT and CDR2 FQNNGV.

The chain recombines TRBV4-2 with TRBJ2-3; tentative D call: TRBD2 (5 bases). The ends were cut back, 1 base at V and 1 base at J, with 9 bases in the middle. This CDR3 is 15 amino acids long. Germline V gives CDR1 LGHNA, CDR2 YNFKEQ. CDR3 amino acids: CASSQGPSRTDTQYF. Here the CDR3 DNA reads TGTGCCAGCAGCCAAGGCCCTAGCCGCACAGATACGCAGTATTTT.

This sequence joins TRBV7-2 and TRBJ1-5; tentatively, D is TRBD1 (6 bases). This CDR3 contains 15 residues. The V end was cut by 2 bases, the J end by 6 bases, with 14 bases between. The germline gives CDR1 SGHTA, CDR2 FQGNSA. The CDR3 DNA reads as TGTGCCAGCAGCTTAATGGGGGGGCCGGGTCAGCCCCAGCATTTT. Encoded protein: CASSLMGGPGQPQHF.

The chain joins TRBV6-5 to TRBJ1-4; D might be TRBD1 (5 bases). Trimming cost V 5 bases and J 4 bases, with 11 bases left between them. Germline V gene sequence: CDR1 MNHEY, CDR2 SVGAGI. This CDR3 comprises 14 residues. The CDR3 reads CASSHRQGNEKLFF. Written as DNA, the CDR3 is TGTGCCAGCAGTCATCGGCAGGGTAATGAAAAACTGTTTTTT.

The chain links TRBV11-2 to TRBJ2-2; D gene uncertain. The CDR3 runs 17 residues. V lost 1 base to trimming and J lost 6 bases, with 18 bases between them. Germline V gene data show CDR1 as SGHAT and CDR2 as FQNNGV. The CDR3 region has the DNA TGTGCCAGCAGCTTAGGAGATTCGGCTAGAAGAGCCGGGGAGCTGTTTTTT. The encoded protein is CASSLGDSARRAGELFF.

The gene calls are TRBV15 and TRBJ2-1, with a weak D call TRBD2 (6 bases). Deletions cut 5 bases from V and 1 base from J, with 9 bases between. This CDR3 is built from 14 residues. Germline CDR1 and CDR2: LNHNV and YYDKDF (reference sequence). Written as DNA, the CDR3 is TGTGCCACCAGCGCCGGGGGTTCCTACAATGAGCAGTTCTTC. Amino acid sequence: CATSAGGSYNEQFF.

J is TRBJ2-3 and V is TRBV24-1; 10 positions agree with TRBD2. This CDR3 contains 16 residues. Unmatched junction bases numbered 7, after V lost 4 bases and J lost 4 bases. Germline V gene lookup returns CDR1 KGHDR and CDR2 SFDVKD. The CDR3 coding sequence is TGTGCCACCAGTGAGGGGCTAGCGGGAGTTCCAGATACGCAGTATTTT. The encoded protein is CATSEGLAGVPDTQYF.